This TCR beta chain is drawn from a study of cytomegalovirus exposure and HLA in healthy donors (dated by TCRdb to about 2017). Concerning the study at large: According to an earlier analysis of around 600 of the donors, 150 million to 200 million T cells yielded 95 million to 140 million unique TCR beta sequences and less than 300 Gb of sequence data. About 300 gigabases of sequencing data and roughly 90 million unique TCR sequences were included in an early release covering roughly 700 HLA-typed donors. Among the approximately 430 genotyped donors, about 85% belonged to the genetic ancestry cluster associated with self-reported Caucasian donors. The aim of the study was to test whether cataloging public T cell receptors could identify signatures of past pathogen exposure. The T cell repertoires of around 670 subjects were profiled by immunosequencing and related to cytomegalovirus serostatus. Besides the first cohort of roughly 660 subjects, a separate validation cohort made up of some 110 different subjects was used. High-throughput TCR immunosequencing, statistical association of individual TCRs with disease status, and machine learning were combined to predict cytomegalovirus infection status. A later analysis re-analyzed previously published TCR beta repertoires from about 600 donors and added high-resolution HLA genotyping to study TCR occurrence patterns. The later analysis used no new phenotypic data to find candidate immune exposures, relying instead on TCR beta sequences and their occurrence across donors. In an earlier analysis of several hundred of the donors, high-throughput TCR beta sequencing was used to judge whether each TCR beta V gene segment behaved as functional or pseudogenic. Alongside the repertoire data, information on donor age, sex, ethnicity and CMV serostatus was compiled. A later genetic analysis used genome-wide SNP genotypes for about 55% of the 666 donors, treating that subset as a discovery cohort. All discovery cohort repertoires had been generated using a single sequencing platform. HLA typing covered class I and class II loci at four-digit resolution. Typing coverage differed by locus: A, B, C, DRB1 and DQB1 were typed in roughly 620-630 donors, DQA1 in 500 to 550, DPA1 in some 570, and DPB1 in 450 to 490. Four to six DR-DQ haplotypes were handled as single units for association and clustering, since linkage in the cohort was strong. Among 398 genotyped donors of the cohort, an average of roughly 230,000 unique TCR beta nucleotide sequences was sequenced per donor, of which roughly 17% were non-productive.

The cohort comprised fewer than 700 healthy bone marrow donors. At the time of sampling, every cohort member was nominally healthy, though immune exposures that went unrecorded were likely present. The donor was CMV seropositive and was included in the group of around 300 seropositive cohort members. Each donor provided a peripheral blood sample, and peripheral blood mononuclear cells were used for TCR beta sequencing. The Qiagen DNeasy Blood Extraction Kit was used to extract genomic DNA from the blood cell samples. The germline V gene gives CDR1 as LGHNA and CDR2 as YNFKEQ. V was cut back by 0 bases and J by 0 bases, leaving a gap of 8 bases between them. Measured from the cysteine to the phenylalanine, the CDR3 is 15 residues long. Only CDR3 DNA remains: 45 bases, in frame from the first base. On the study overall, not on this receptor specifically: Because counts were too low, seventeen rarely observed V segments, including chromosome 9 orphons, were excluded from the earlier analysis of several hundred of the donors. Three of the identified cytomegalovirus-associated TCR beta chains were confirmed in vitro to be specific for cytomegalovirus antigens. This cohort had only TCR beta chains sequenced, and the lack of alpha or paired-chain data limited which features could be detected. At a false discovery rate of 0.05, a later analysis linked some 18,000 TCR beta sequences to specific HLA alleles. A cluster of highly shared sequence variants was judged likely to be a technical artifact of the sequencing pipeline. The classifier was reported to diagnose cytomegalovirus status with high specificity and sensitivity in both the original and validation cohorts. Across donors, most TCR sequences were observed very rarely, whereas some public TCRs were present in many individuals. A later analysis found that HLA-associated TCR beta chains were more clonally expanded and had lower generation probabilities than equally common non-associated chains. According to a later analysis, most CMV-associated TCR beta chains appeared to be HLA-restricted, and the HLA associations seemed to be driven largely by CMV exposure. In a later genetic analysis, fewer N-insertions in productive TCRs were reported among donors in an Asian-associated ancestry cluster than the roughly 700-donor mean. Correlated functional status among segregating V segments might be attributable to linkage disequilibrium, but an unknown experimental factor could not be ruled out. A further reported finding was that TCR beta sequences accurately predicted the HLA-A and HLA-B alleles for most subjects in the first cohort. Presence/absence analyses assumed roughly uniform sequencing depth across donors, an assumption that may not hold. Some IMGT-functional V segments, including TRBV6-2 and TRBV6-3, could not be distinguished by the 87-base-pair reads and were therefore excluded. In a later analysis, several top co-occurrence clusters were reported to appear linked to parvovirus B19, influenza, CMV and Epstein-Barr virus. The authors suggested that the approach could potentially be generalized to other disease states and immunological phenotypes. The study gave a list of 150 to 200 TCR beta chains associated with cytomegalovirus. In a later analysis, TCR association rates were found to vary across HLA loci, with the most associated TCRs seen for DRB1 alleles and the fewest for HLA-C alleles. Immune exposure information for the cohort was limited to CMV serostatus. In a later genetic analysis, a missense DCLRE1C variant was associated with V-gene and J-gene trimming of TCR beta chains, and the association was replicated in an independent cohort. Because some donors lacked HLA typing at each locus, the association tests relied only on the typed subset. An earlier analysis of 587 of the donors showed that most TCR beta V segments appeared in productive rearrangements either about 90% or about 30% of the time, which broadly matched IMGT annotations. When HLA alleles, especially DR and DQ, strongly co-occurred, attributing TCR associations to individual alleles was difficult.

Turning to this clone: Its antigen is not yet known. One base away there is no much larger clone; base qualities are not given.

Libraries were constructed by the immunoSEQ multiplex PCR assay. The multiplex PCR relied on a mix of 60 forward primers for TCR Vbeta segments and 13 reverse primers for TCR Jbeta segments. The CDR3 region of rearranged TCR beta genes was amplified from genomic DNA by a multiplex PCR assay. The Illumina HiSeq System was used to sequence the amplified TCR beta libraries as 87-base-pair reads. The authors' pipeline ran thus. A later analysis tallied 75 million to 95 million unique TCR beta chains across the approximately 670 repertoires, and approximately 11 million of those chains were shared by two or more donors. A nearest-neighbor algorithm error-corrected the raw reads and collapsed the reads into unique sequences, merging closely related sequences to remove PCR and sequencing errors. Alignment of CDR3 sequences to IMGT reference sequences was used to assign V, D and J gene segments. For a sequence to be retained, at least a six-nucleotide match to both a V gene segment and a J gene segment was required. Rearrangements were called productive when the CDR3 lacked stop codons and stayed in frame with V and J; all others were non-productive. Following IMGT convention, CDR3 was defined as the stretch from the second conserved V-encoded cysteine up to the conserved J-encoded phenylalanine. In an earlier analysis of some 550 of the donors, sequences lacking an unambiguous match to a single V gene segment were excluded. In an earlier analysis of several hundred of the donors, V segments were called functional above 56.7% productive rearrangements and were called segregating when the between-donor standard deviation exceeded 5%. A statistical classification framework was developed to diagnose cytomegalovirus status using the catalog of TCR beta chain sequences. In a later analysis, V and J genes were assigned by comparing TCR nucleotide sequences against IMGT/GENE-DB human TR gene sequences. In a later analysis, CDR3 sequences and most-parsimonious VDJ recombination scenarios were assigned using the TCRdist pipeline. A later analysis defined each TCR beta chain by its CDR3 amino acid sequence plus V-gene family, and excluded reads lacking a unique V-gene family. As a way to deal with suspected cross-contamination and a sequencing artifact, a later analysis dropped roughly 620 nucleotide sequences that were highly shared and had low generation probability. For each public chain, a later analysis derived a clonal expansion index from normalized ranks of inferred template counts within each repertoire. Generation probabilities in a later analysis came from a VDJ recombination model fitted to out-of-frame rearrangements, and those results were checked against IGoR. A later analysis scored TCR-TCR, TCR-HLA and TCR-CMV co-occurrence with hypergeometric tests, applying a repertoire-size bias correction to TCR pairs. In a later analysis, false discovery rates were estimated by permuting HLA or CMV assignments 20 times. In a later analysis, co-occurring TCRs were grouped using DBSCAN, and TCRdist sequence similarity was added for clustering within HLA-allele-positive subsets. Co-occurrence clustering excluded repertoires with fewer than 30,000 or more than 120,000 public chains, plus five with anomalous nucleotide sharing. The source is immuneACCESS, and TCRdb retained only in-frame sequences with V and J called. Part of the clones is not carried over; for the studies checked, unresolved V genes explain less than half of this, and the remainder is unexplained. That table gives V, J and clone size, and the DNA gave D and trimming. Present in this sample are 85,000 to 130,000 clones, 76% of which were seen just once. Of the sample, about 5.4% falls within the top ten clones.

Rearrangement joined TRBV4-2 to TRBJ1-1, and the D gene may be TRBD1, 5 bases matching. Specimen: PBMCs. The TCR comes from a woman aged 18-35 years in good health and CMV-seropositive. The base sequence is TGTGCCAGCAGCCAAGAAGGGGTATTGAACACTGAAGCTTTCTTT. Its coded protein is CASSQEGVLNTEAFF.